What follows are 21 T cell receptor beta chains derived from one specimen sequenced in a study of blood T cell repertoires in COVID-19. Some clones are missing from TCRdb's copy, which holds only in-frame ones; the method was immunoSEQ multiplex PCR. The sample yields under 250,000 clones, about 82% seen once. Sequencing used peripheral blood. The receptors shown here come from a man aged 80 or over with acute or convalescent COVID-19.

This clone was seen just once. This chain connects TRBV10-2 to TRBJ1-5; tentatively, D is TRBD1 (5 bases). CDR1 WSHSY and CDR2 SAAADI come from the germline V gene. V was clipped by 3 bases and J by 2 bases, with 11 bases between them. The CDR3 contains 15 residues. In DNA, the CDR3 is TGCGCCAGCAGTGAATCGGGGGTTGGCAATCAGCCCCAGCATTTT. Protein product: CASSESGVGNQPQHF.

This clone was detected only once. The chain employs TRBV5-1 and TRBJ2-1; 9 nucleotides line up with TRBD2. Trimming cost V 5 bases and J 4 bases; bases outside gene matches: 4. CDR1 is SGHRS, CDR2 YFSETQ, per germline. The length of the CDR3 is 14 residues. CDR3: CASRGSGGYNEQFF. The CDR3 coding sequence is TGCGCCAGCAGAGGAAGCGGGGGGTACAATGAGCAGTTCTTC.

This chain connects TRBV20-1 to TRBJ2-7, with TRBD2 identical over 7 bases. CDR3 length: 11 amino acids. Germline assignment: CDR1 DFQATT and CDR2 SNEGSKA (reference sequence). Trimming took 2 bases from V and 7 from J; bases not matched to a gene: 2. In DNA form, the CDR3 reads TGCAGTGCTAGACGAGCGGGAGAGCAGTACTTC. It yields the protein CSARRAGEQYF.

This chain connects TRBV3-1 (or the pseudogene TRBV3-2) to TRBJ2-7; D is perhaps TRBD2 (5 bases). V dropped 4 bases and J dropped 6 bases, with 16 bases sitting between them. The CDR3 has 14 residues. Per germline, CDR1 LGHDT and CDR2 YNNKEL (reference sequence). The CDR3 reads CASSLTPAAGEQYF. CDR3 sequence (DNA): TGTGCCAGCAGCCTGACCCCGGCGGCGGGCGAGCAGTACTTC.

J is TRBJ2-7 and V is TRBV6-5, with D hard to call. Trimming left V 11 bases short and J 7 bases short, with 21 bases between. The CDR3 is made up of 13 amino acids. In germline, CDR1 is MNHEY, CDR2 SVGAGI. CDR3 nucleotides: TGTGCCTCCCCAGATCCGATTCTGCGGGAGCAGTACTTC. Its translation is CASPDPILREQYF.

This chain uses TRBV3-1 (or the pseudogene TRBV3-2) with TRBJ2-1; 7 bases agree with TRBD2. CDR3 length equals 15 residues. Germline CDR1 reads LGHDT; CDR2 reads YNNKEL (reference sequence). V was clipped by 4 bases and J by 5 bases; unmatched bases: 8. The CDR3 sequence: CASSPPGTINNEQFF. In nucleotides, the CDR3 is TGTGCCAGCAGCCCCCCTGGGACTATTAACAATGAGCAGTTCTTC.

The chain employs TRBV28 and TRBJ2-4; the D is unclear. Germline V gene sequence: CDR1 MDHEN, CDR2 SYDVKM. Trimming shortened V by 3 bases and J by 5 bases, and 5 bases separated the two germline ends. CDR3 length: 12 residues. The CDR3 reads CASSLRENIQYF. CDR3 nucleotides: TGTGCCAGCAGTTTGCGAGAAAACATTCAGTACTTC.

This chain uses TRBV5-6 with TRBJ2-1; 7 bases fit TRBD1. With 4 bases clipped from V and 7 bases from J, the junction kept 17 bases outside the gene matches. Germline V lookup: CDR1 SGHDT, CDR2 YYEEEE. The CDR3 extends over 17 amino acids. CDR3 DNA sequence: TGTGCCAGCAGCACACCGCCTGACAGGGTATTGAGGAATGAGCAGTTCTTC. Amino acid sequence: CASSTPPDRVLRNEQFF.

Details on this clone: At the DNA level, this CDR3 is encoded by other sequences in the same sample as well. This rearrangement joins TRBV6-5 to TRBJ1-1; D perhaps matches TRBD1 (5 bases). Germline V gives CDR1 MNHEY, CDR2 SVGAGI. Trimming took off 1 base at V and 4 bases at J, with 7 bases between the two ends. The CDR3 is 13 residues long. Written as DNA, the CDR3 is TGTGCCAGCAGTTACTTGGGGGGCACTGAAGCTTTCTTT. This gives the protein CASSYLGGTEAFF.

The chain is built from TRBV2 and TRBJ2-5; D may be TRBD1 (5 bases). Per the germline V gene, CDR1 is SNHLY and CDR2 is FYNNEI. V gave up 4 bases and J gave up 5 bases, with 11 bases separating them. The CDR3 covers 13 residues. The CDR3 coding sequence is TGTGCCAGCAGTGTCGACAGTAGGGAGACCCAGTACTTC. Its translation: CASSVDSRETQYF.

The V gene is TRBV5-6, the J gene TRBJ2-7; D is unclear. The germline CDR1 and CDR2 sequences are SGHDT and YYEEEE. The V and J ends lost 0 bases and 4 bases respectively, with 11 bases between them. This CDR3 is built from 14 residues. Here the CDR3 reads CASSLVTPEYEQYF. The DNA of the CDR3 is TGTGCCAGCAGCTTGGTGACACCTGAGTACGAGCAGTACTTC. The whole variable domain, remainder taken from reference TRBV5-6 and TRBJ2-7, is DAGVTQSPTHLIKTRGQQVTLRCSPKSGHDTVSWYQQALGQGPQFIFQYYEEEERQRGNFPDRFSGHQFPNYSSELNVNALLLGDSALYLCASSLVTPEYEQYFGPGTRLTVT.

The chain has TRBV7-9 and TRBJ1-1, with a weak D call TRBD1 (6 bases). In germline, CDR1 is SEHNR, CDR2 FQNEAQ (reference sequence). The CDR3 runs 11 residues. Trimming left V 5 bases short and J 7 bases short, with 8 bases between. In nucleotides, the CDR3 is TGTGCCAGCAGCCAGGGGAGTGAAGCTTTCTTT. Amino acid sequence: CASSQGSEAFF.

The rearrangement uses TRBV28 and TRBJ2-3; D not resolved. The CDR3 sequence is 18 residues long. Germline assignment: CDR1 MDHEN and CDR2 SYDVKM. V was trimmed by 2 bases and J by 1 base, leaving 19 bases between them. The CDR3 reads CASSLPPWQVPGTDTQYF. Here the CDR3 DNA reads TGTGCCAGCAGTTTACCTCCTTGGCAGGTACCGGGCACAGATACGCAGTATTTT.

The V and J genes are TRBV3-1 (or the pseudogene TRBV3-2) and TRBJ1-1; 9 nucleotides agree with TRBD1. Germline values: CDR1 LGHDT, CDR2 YNNKEL (reference sequence). V lost 1 base and J lost 5; bases outside the gene matches: 14. The CDR3 extends over 18 amino acids. The CDR3 protein is CASSQAFGTGRKVTEAFF. The CDR3 DNA sequence: TGTGCCAGCAGCCAAGCCTTCGGGACAGGGCGTAAAGTGACTGAAGCTTTCTTT.

The rearrangement uses TRBV12-3 or TRBV12-4 and TRBJ2-1, with D perhaps TRBD1 (6 bases). Trimming took off 5 bases at V and 10 bases at J, with 15 bases between the two ends. The CDR3 sequence is 13 residues long. CDR3 residues: CASSLTGLGEQFF. CDR3 in DNA: TGTGCCAGCAGTCTAACAGGGTTGGGGGAGCAGTTCTTC.

This chain joins TRBV3-1 (or the pseudogene TRBV3-2) and TRBJ1-5; D remains unclear. The CDR3 extends over 15 amino acids. V lost 0 bases and J lost 0, with 6 bases in between. Germline V gene lookup returns CDR1 LGHDT and CDR2 YNNKEL (reference sequence). The CDR3 DNA follows: TGTGCCAGCAGCCAAGAACAGAATAGCAATCAGCCCCAGCATTTT. This translates into CASSQEQNSNQPQHF.

CDR3 residues: CASSFGGKSGYTF. The CDR3 nucleotides are TGTGCCAGCAGTTTTGGGGGGAAGTCGGGCTACACCTTC. The chain links TRBV12-3 or TRBV12-4 to TRBJ1-2; perhaps TRBD1 as D (5 bases). Trimming removed 3 bases at V and 8 bases at J, with 13 bases between. The CDR3 totals 13 residues.

The CDR3 region has the DNA TGCGCCAGCAGCCAAGGGGGAGGGACCTCACCCCTCCACTTT. Protein product: CASSQGGGTSPLHF. This chain uses TRBV4-1 with TRBJ1-6, with a tentative D call TRBD1 (5 bases). The CDR3 contains 14 residues. Germline CDR1 and CDR2: MGHRA and YSYEKL. The V end lost 1 base, the J end lost 10 bases, and 11 bases lay between the germline ends.

The genes are TRBV10-3 and TRBJ1-2, with 8 bases lining up with TRBD1. V trimming: 6 bases; J trimming: 6 bases; junction bases outside the gene matches: 9. Germline-derived CDR1 and CDR2 are ENHRY and SYGVKD. The CDR3 runs 14 residues. In DNA form, the CDR3 reads TGTGCCATCAGCCGACAGGGGCCTAATGATGGCTACACCTTC. Amino acid sequence: CAISRQGPNDGYTF.

The chain couples TRBV5-1 to TRBJ2-1, with 10 bases aligning to TRBD2. The ends lost 3 bases at V and 12 bases at J; junction bases unmatched: 18. The CDR3 sequence is 17 residues long. The germline V gene encodes CDR1 SGHRS and CDR2 YFSETQ. The CDR3 region is CASSSVLSGGTPEGQFF. The CDR3 bases are TGCGCCAGCAGCTCCGTTCTTAGCGGGGGGACACCCGAGGGGCAGTTCTTC.

V and J are TRBV5-8 and TRBJ1-3; unclear D gene. This CDR3 has 15 residues. CDR1 SGHTS and CDR2 YDEGEE come from the germline V gene. V lost 0 bases to trimming and J lost 0 bases, with 7 bases between them. The CDR3 loop reads CASSLGQNSGNTIYF. The CDR3 nucleotides are TGTGCCAGCAGCTTGGGACAAAACTCTGGAAACACCATATATTTT.